A selection of T cell receptor beta chains follows, all from one sample in a study of siplizumab effects on memory and regulatory T cells. Produced via immunoSEQ multiplex PCR; TCRdb's table is partial and in-frame only. Altogether about 110,000 clones are present, more than 90% being singletons, with the ten largest covering approximately 1.3%. The sequencing sample was made of CD4+ T cells sorted from blood. The receptors derive from a human donor in good health. Each CDR3 is given with its conserved first and last residue. D genes are given only for firm matches. For some rows the clone size is stated as once, few or many, or as a class when expanded; others skip it.

v_gene: TRBV5-1
j_gene: TRBJ2-3
d_gene: NA
abundance: once
CDR3aa: CASSFQGSGTDTQYF
CDR3nt: TGCGCCAGCAGCTTCCAGGGGAGCGGCACAGATACGCAGTATTTT

v_gene: TRBV7-2
j_gene: TRBJ2-7
d_gene: NA
abundance: NA
CDR3aa: CASSSRDNLLYEQYF
CDR3nt: TGTGCCAGCAGCTCCCGGGACAATCTCCTCTACGAGCAGTACTTC

v_gene: TRBV7-3
j_gene: TRBJ2-3
d_gene: NA
abundance: NA
CDR3aa: CASSPHTGTRGWDTQYF
CDR3nt: TGTGCCAGCAGCCCCCACACCGGGACCCGGGGTTGGGATACGCAGTATTTT

v_gene: TRBV19
j_gene: TRBJ1-5
d_gene: NA
abundance: NA
CDR3aa: CASSIGLGVGNQPQHF
CDR3nt: TGTGCCAGTAGTATAGGTCTAGGGGTGGGCAATCAGCCCCAGCATTTT

v_gene: TRBV14
j_gene: TRBJ2-3
d_gene: TRBD1
abundance: NA
CDR3aa: CASSLLGQGTDTQYF
CDR3nt: TGTGCCAGCAGCCTTCTCGGACAGGGGACAGATACGCAGTATTTT

v_gene: TRBV9
j_gene: TRBJ1-2
d_gene: NA
abundance: NA
CDR3aa: CASSVDPDGGYTF
CDR3nt: TGTGCCAGCAGCGTAGATCCCGACGGCGGCTACACCTTC

v_gene: TRBV5-1
j_gene: TRBJ2-3
d_gene: NA
abundance: NA
CDR3aa: CASSFETSGQGGDTQYF
CDR3nt: TGCGCCAGCAGCTTTGAGACTAGCGGACAGGGGGGCGATACGCAGTATTTT

v_gene: TRBV4-1
j_gene: TRBJ1-2
d_gene: NA
abundance: NA
CDR3aa: CASSPPGLNYGYTF
CDR3nt: TGCGCCAGCAGCCCTCCGGGCCTAAACTATGGCTACACCTTC

v_gene: TRBV5-1
j_gene: TRBJ2-5
d_gene: NA
abundance: NA
CDR3aa: CASSMRWGETQYF
CDR3nt: TGCGCCAGCAGTATGCGTTGGGGGGAGACCCAGTACTTC

v_gene: TRBV7-8
j_gene: TRBJ2-7
d_gene: NA
abundance: NA
CDR3aa: CASSLSVSSYEQYF
CDR3nt: TGTGCCAGCAGCTTATCGGTGAGCTCCTACGAGCAGTACTTC

v_gene: TRBV30
j_gene: TRBJ1-5
d_gene: NA
abundance: NA
CDR3aa: CAWSFSSNQPQHF
CDR3nt: TGTGCCTGGAGTTTTAGTAGCAATCAGCCCCAGCATTTT

v_gene: TRBV5-6
j_gene: TRBJ1-5
d_gene: NA
abundance: NA
CDR3aa: CASSSQGRNQPQHF
CDR3nt: TGTGCCAGCAGCTCACAGGGTCGCAATCAGCCCCAGCATTTT

v_gene: TRBV6-4
j_gene: TRBJ2-7
d_gene: NA
abundance: NA
CDR3aa: CASSDSRGTQQYF
CDR3nt: TGTGCCAGCAGTGACTCGAGGGGAACCCAGCAGTACTTC

v_gene: TRBV7-9
j_gene: TRBJ2-5
d_gene: TRBD2
abundance: NA
CDR3aa: CASRASGNQETQYF
CDR3nt: TGTGCCAGCAGGGCTAGCGGCAACCAAGAGACCCAGTACTTC

v_gene: TRBV6-1
j_gene: TRBJ2-7
d_gene: TRBD2
abundance: NA
CDR3aa: CASSRAGTSYEQYF
CDR3nt: TGTGCCAGCAGCAGAGCGGGGACCTCCTACGAGCAGTACTTC

v_gene: TRBV5-1
j_gene: TRBJ2-7
d_gene: NA
abundance: NA
CDR3aa: CASTLGEESYEQYF
CDR3nt: TGCGCCAGCACCCTCGGAGAAGAGTCCTACGAGCAGTACTTC

v_gene: TRBV7-8
j_gene: TRBJ1-5
d_gene: NA
abundance: once
CDR3aa: CASSLEGLGANQPQHF
CDR3nt: TGTGCCAGCAGCTTAGAGGGGTTGGGGGCCAATCAGCCCCAGCATTTT

v_gene: TRBV19
j_gene: TRBJ2-2
d_gene: TRBD1
abundance: once
CDR3aa: CASSPGQGTNTGELFF
CDR3nt: TGTGCCAGTAGTCCGGGACAGGGCACGAACACCGGGGAGCTGTTTTTT

v_gene: TRBV7-8
j_gene: TRBJ1-5
d_gene: NA
abundance: NA
CDR3aa: CASSLAPRGASNQPQHF
CDR3nt: TGTGCCAGCAGCTTAGCCCCTCGGGGGGCCTCCAATCAGCCCCAGCATTTT

v_gene: TRBV7-7
j_gene: TRBJ2-4
d_gene: TRBD2
abundance: NA
CDR3aa: CASSSHPGLVMKNIQYF
CDR3nt: TGTGCTAGCAGCTCCCATCCGGGACTAGTAATGAAAAACATTCAGTACTTC

v_gene: TRBV29-1
j_gene: TRBJ2-2
d_gene: NA
abundance: NA
CDR3aa: CSVEGDTNTGELFF
CDR3nt: TGCAGCGTTGAGGGTGACACAAACACCGGGGAGCTGTTTTTT

v_gene: TRBV11-2
j_gene: TRBJ1-2
d_gene: NA
abundance: NA
CDR3aa: CASSAGPRGYTF
CDR3nt: TGTGCCAGCAGTGCAGGTCCTAGGGGCTACACCTTC

v_gene: TRBV5-5
j_gene: TRBJ1-5
d_gene: TRBD1
abundance: once
CDR3aa: CASSLRTGEKHQPQHF
CDR3nt: TGTGCCAGCAGCTTGAGGACAGGGGAGAAACATCAGCCCCAGCATTTT

v_gene: TRBV5-8
j_gene: TRBJ1-4
d_gene: TRBD1
abundance: NA
CDR3aa: CASSPYRGREKLFF
CDR3nt: TGTGCCAGCAGCCCCTACAGGGGGAGGGAAAAACTGTTTTTT

v_gene: TRBV28
j_gene: TRBJ2-3
d_gene: NA
abundance: NA
CDR3aa: CASSPRGTSSTDTQYF
CDR3nt: TGTGCCAGCAGCCCCAGGGGGACTTCTAGCACAGATACGCAGTATTTT

v_gene: TRBV7-2
j_gene: TRBJ1-6
d_gene: TRBD1
abundance: NA
CDR3aa: CASSLGTGYNSPLHF
CDR3nt: TGTGCCAGCAGCTTAGGGACAGGGTATAATTCACCCCTCCACTTT

v_gene: TRBV6-5
j_gene: TRBJ2-5
d_gene: TRBD1
abundance: NA
CDR3aa: CASSPHGDRSAQYF
CDR3nt: TGTGCCAGCAGTCCCCACGGGGACAGGTCCGCCCAGTACTTC

v_gene: TRBV19
j_gene: TRBJ2-5
d_gene: NA
abundance: NA
CDR3aa: CASSIVRRPETQYF
CDR3nt: TGTGCCAGTAGTATAGTTCGGCGCCCGGAGACCCAGTACTTC

v_gene: TRBV27
j_gene: TRBJ1-1
d_gene: NA
abundance: NA
CDR3aa: CASSLSPFRGRNTEAFF
CDR3nt: TGTGCCAGCAGTTTATCGCCTTTTAGGGGAAGGAACACTGAAGCTTTCTTT

v_gene: TRBV11-3
j_gene: TRBJ2-3
d_gene: TRBD2
abundance: NA
CDR3aa: CASSLGAGLAGVGTDTQYF
CDR3nt: TGTGCCAGCAGCTTAGGCGCGGGACTAGCGGGAGTTGGGACAGATACGCAGTATTTT

v_gene: TRBV6-1
j_gene: TRBJ1-3
d_gene: TRBD1
abundance: NA
CDR3aa: CASSAHAGGASGNTIYF
CDR3nt: TGTGCCAGCAGTGCCCACGCAGGGGGCGCATCTGGAAACACCATATATTTT

v_gene: TRBV2
j_gene: TRBJ2-5
d_gene: NA
abundance: NA
CDR3aa: CASTRKRNQETQYF
CDR3nt: TGTGCCAGCACTCGGAAGCGGAACCAAGAGACCCAGTACTTC

v_gene: TRBV5-1
j_gene: TRBJ1-6
d_gene: NA
abundance: NA
CDR3aa: CASSLAGTGGSPLHF
CDR3nt: TGCGCCAGCAGCTTAGCCGGGACGGGGGGTTCACCCCTCCACTTT

v_gene: TRBV6-1
j_gene: TRBJ1-2
d_gene: NA
abundance: once
CDR3aa: CASSETPGTDYGYTF
CDR3nt: TGTGCCAGCAGTGAAACCCCGGGGACGGACTATGGCTACACCTTC

v_gene: TRBV6-5
j_gene: TRBJ1-2
d_gene: TRBD1
abundance: NA
CDR3aa: CASTRDRDGYTF
CDR3nt: TGTGCCAGCACGAGGGACAGGGATGGCTACACCTTC

v_gene: TRBV25-1
j_gene: TRBJ2-7
d_gene: NA
abundance: NA
CDR3aa: CASSEPGGRSYEQYF
CDR3nt: TGTGCCAGCAGTGAACCCGGGGGCCGCTCCTACGAGCAGTACTTC

v_gene: TRBV25-1
j_gene: TRBJ1-3
d_gene: TRBD1
abundance: NA
CDR3aa: CASSATAGQGEGGNTIYF
CDR3nt: TGTGCCAGCAGCGCAACTGCGGGACAGGGGGAGGGAGGAAACACCATATATTTT

v_gene: TRBV6-1
j_gene: TRBJ2-7
d_gene: TRBD2
abundance: NA
CDR3aa: CASSESLAGVYEQYF
CDR3nt: TGTGCCAGCAGTGAATCCCTAGCGGGAGTCTACGAGCAGTACTTC

v_gene: TRBV5-1
j_gene: TRBJ1-2
d_gene: NA
abundance: NA
CDR3aa: CASSFRATDYGYTF
CDR3nt: TGCGCCAGCAGCTTCCGGGCCACGGACTATGGCTACACCTTC

v_gene: TRBV15
j_gene: TRBJ1-3
d_gene: NA
abundance: NA
CDR3aa: CATSLTVGNTIYF
CDR3nt: TGTGCCACCAGCCTGACAGTGGGAAACACCATATATTTT

v_gene: TRBV23-1
j_gene: TRBJ2-3
d_gene: NA
abundance: NA
CDR3aa: CASSQSRGTDTQYF
CDR3nt: TGCGCCAGCAGTCAATCGAGGGGCACAGATACGCAGTATTTT

v_gene: TRBV15
j_gene: TRBJ2-5
d_gene: TRBD2
abundance: NA
CDR3aa: CATSRDGGWRETQYF
CDR3nt: TGTGCCACCAGCAGAGACGGGGGGTGGAGGGAGACCCAGTACTTC

v_gene: TRBV19
j_gene: TRBJ1-2
d_gene: NA
abundance: NA
CDR3aa: CASSIRTNYYGYTF
CDR3nt: TGTGCCAGTAGTATAAGGACGAACTACTATGGCTACACCTTC

v_gene: TRBV2
j_gene: TRBJ1-1
d_gene: NA
abundance: NA
CDR3aa: CASKLTAVNTEAFF
CDR3nt: TGTGCCAGCAAATTGACAGCTGTGAACACTGAAGCTTTCTTT

v_gene: TRBV19
j_gene: TRBJ2-3
d_gene: TRBD1
abundance: once
CDR3aa: CASSILQGANTQYF
CDR3nt: TGTGCCAGTAGTATTTTACAGGGGGCTAATACGCAGTATTTT

v_gene: TRBV10-3
j_gene: TRBJ2-3
d_gene: TRBD2
abundance: NA
CDR3aa: CAISSGGLSTQYF
CDR3nt: TGTGCCATCTCCTCCGGGGGGTTATCGACGCAGTATTTT

v_gene: TRBV5-1
j_gene: TRBJ2-5
d_gene: NA
abundance: NA
CDR3aa: CASSLGQLQETQYF
CDR3nt: TGCGCCAGCAGCTTAGGACAGCTTCAAGAGACCCAGTACTTC

v_gene: TRBV10-3
j_gene: TRBJ2-3
d_gene: TRBD1
abundance: NA
CDR3aa: CAIRRTGLNSTDTQYF
CDR3nt: TGTGCCATCAGAAGGACAGGGCTTAACAGCACAGATACGCAGTATTTT

v_gene: TRBV18
j_gene: TRBJ1-1
d_gene: NA
abundance: NA
CDR3aa: CASSPPAGATEAFF
CDR3nt: TGTGCCAGCTCACCACCGGCAGGCGCTACTGAAGCTTTCTTT

v_gene: TRBV11-1
j_gene: TRBJ2-3
d_gene: NA
abundance: NA
CDR3aa: CASSWAAATDTQYF
CDR3nt: TGTGCCAGCAGCTGGGCAGCCGCAACAGATACGCAGTATTTT

v_gene: TRBV21-1
j_gene: TRBJ2-7
d_gene: NA
abundance: NA
CDR3aa: CASSKSYIRNYEQYF
CDR3nt: TGTGCCAGCAGCAAGTCCTATATCCGAAACTACGAGCAGTACTTC

v_gene: TRBV12-5
j_gene: TRBJ2-2
d_gene: TRBD1
abundance: NA
CDR3aa: CASGLVLGRGQATGELFF
CDR3nt: TGTGCTAGTGGTTTGGTACTCGGCAGGGGGCAGGCAACCGGGGAGCTGTTTTTT

v_gene: TRBV25-1
j_gene: TRBJ2-7
d_gene: NA
abundance: NA
CDR3aa: CASSERGYEQYF
CDR3nt: TGTGCCAGCAGTGAGCGCGGCTACGAGCAGTACTTC

v_gene: TRBV10-1
j_gene: TRBJ2-7
d_gene: NA
abundance: NA
CDR3aa: CASSERGNYEQYF
CDR3nt: TGCGCCAGCAGTGAGAGGGGTAACTACGAGCAGTACTTC

v_gene: TRBV5-1
j_gene: TRBJ1-1
d_gene: NA
abundance: NA
CDR3aa: CASSFIRGETEAFF
CDR3nt: TGCGCCAGCAGCTTTATCAGGGGCGAAACTGAAGCTTTCTTT